Shown below are 11 T cell receptor beta chains from a single sample sequenced in a study of early stage breast cancer tumors (dated by TCRdb to the late 2010s). The receptor library was made with the immunoSEQ multiplex PCR assay. The table was pulled from immuneACCESS by TCRdb, which kept in-frame rearrangements only. Such tables lose some clones; where checked, under half of the loss comes from unresolved V genes, and the rest has no known cause. This sample is represented by over 40,000 clones; over 75% of them were singletons. The biggest ten clones account for around 3.4% of the sample. Material: blood. The receptors were sampled from a person aged 40 to 49 with breast cancer.

CDR3 DNA sequence: TGTGCCAGCAGTCTCCAGACAGGGGACCAGCCCCAGCATTTT. Amino acids: CASSLQTGDQPQHF. The chain is built from TRBV6-5 and TRBJ1-5; 8 bases agree with TRBD1. The CDR3 contains 14 residues. Looked up from germline, CDR1 is MNHEY and CDR2 is SVGAGI. V shed 5 bases, J shed 7 bases, and the junction held 7 bases outside the gene matches.

This clone was observed a few times. Compared with germline, one end of the junction differs, possibly owing to a read error. The rearrangement joins TRBV2 to TRBJ1-2; D unresolved. Per the germline V gene, CDR1 is SNHLY and CDR2 is FYNNEI. CDR3 length equals 12 residues. The CDR3 spells CASSEAFGGVSF. In nucleotides, the CDR3 is TGTGCCAGCAGTGAAGCGTTTGGAGGAGTCAGCTTC.

The CDR3 sequence: CASSTRVGSEKLFF. The CDR3 DNA reads TGTGCCAGTAGTACCAGGGTGGGGAGCGAAAAACTGTTTTTT. The chain is built from TRBV19 and TRBJ1-4; D might be TRBD1 (5 bases). CDR1 and CDR2 from the germline V gene are LNHDA and SQIVND (reference sequence). The CDR3 contains 14 residues. The germline V and J ends were trimmed by 4 bases and 8 bases, with 14 bases remaining between them.

CDR3 nucleotide sequence: TGTGCCAGCAGCTTAGGGACTAGCGGGGTCTACAATGAGCAGTTCTTC. As protein: CASSLGTSGVYNEQFF. V is TRBV7-2 and J is TRBJ2-1; 12 bases map to TRBD2. This CDR3 has 16 residues. Per the germline V gene, CDR1 is SGHTA and CDR2 is FQGNSA. V lost 1 base, J lost 3 bases, and 1 base stayed unmatched.

The chain combines TRBV4-2 with TRBJ2-1; D unresolved. CDR3 length: 15 amino acids. Germline assignment: CDR1 LGHNA and CDR2 YNFKEQ. Trimming left V 0 bases short and J 5 bases short, with 11 bases between. The CDR3 DNA sequence: TGTGCCAGCAGCCAAGATGTGGGGTTGGACAATGAGCAGTTCTTC. This encodes CASSQDVGLDNEQFF.

The J gene is TRBJ2-7, the V gene TRBV9; 7 bases match TRBD2. V shed 4 bases and J 2 bases; nucleotides not matched to a gene: 9. This CDR3 region has 15 residues. The V gene's germline CDR1 is SGDLS and CDR2 YYNGEE. The chain's CDR3 is CASSSWAGDPYEQYF. In DNA form, the CDR3 reads TGTGCCAGCAGCTCCTGGGCGGGAGACCCCTACGAGCAGTACTTC.

CDR3 nucleotide sequence: TGTGCCAGCAGCCCCTTTATCGGCACAGATACGCAGTATTTT. The encoded protein is CASSPFIGTDTQYF. The V gene is TRBV7-2, the J gene TRBJ2-3; D gene ambiguous. The CDR3 is 14 residues long. V was pared by 5 bases and J by 1 base, with 10 bases between. CDR1 and CDR2 from the germline V gene are SGHTA and FQGNSA.

The chain combines TRBV18 with TRBJ2-7; 11 nucleotides agree with TRBD1. This CDR3 comprises 15 residues. V was pared by 3 bases and J by 2 bases, with 3 bases of the junction left unmatched. Germline V lookup: CDR1 KGHSH, CDR2 LQKENI. The CDR3 DNA reads as TGTGCCAGCTCACCTTGGACAGGGGGCCCCTACGAGCAGTACTTC. Translation gives CASSPWTGGPYEQYF.

This clone came up once. The chain recombines TRBV7-9 with TRBJ2-3, with D unclear. The CDR3 has 12 amino acids. V lost 7 bases and J 2 bases, leaving 7 bases between the germline ends. Germline V CDR1 and CDR2: SEHNR, FQNEAQ (reference sequence). In DNA form, the CDR3 reads TGTGCCAGCACCGGCTACACAGATACGCAGTATTTT. Translation gives CASTGYTDTQYF.

The CDR3: CASSTRTGRETQYF. The CDR3 nucleotides are TGTGCCAGCAGCACCCGGACAGGCCGAGAGACCCAGTACTTC. The V and J genes are TRBV11-1 and TRBJ2-5; 7 bases align to TRBD1. Looked up from germline, CDR1 is SGHAT and CDR2 is FQDESV (reference sequence). The CDR3 is 14 amino acids. J gave up 4 bases and V 5 bases, and 7 bases lay outside the gene matches.

V usage is TRBV5-8 and J usage is TRBJ1-2; TRBD1 is a possible D gene (5 bases). V was pared by 5 bases and J by 2 bases, with 7 bases between. This CDR3 contains 12 residues. Germline assignment: CDR1 SGHTS and CDR2 YDEGEE. The CDR3 DNA is TGTGCCAGCAGGCCAGGGAACTATGGCTACACCTTC. Protein sequence: CASRPGNYGYTF.